This T cell receptor beta chain was identified during a study of T-cell reconstitution after alpha-beta-depleted transplantation in children. The study, taken as a whole, reports: Elevated TCRbeta diversity at day 60 was traced, in some patients, to surviving recipient T cells and thymic progenitors. The study reportedly traced alpha-beta T cells about two months after transplant to several hundred expanded graft clones. When one year had passed after transplant, most T-cell counts and diversity came from newly produced T cells.

V was pared by 1 base and J by 4 bases, with 5 bases of the junction left unmatched. The CDR3 extends over 16 amino acids. Looked up from germline, CDR1 is SGHVS and CDR2 is FQNEAQ. This clonotype was seen ten or more times. Its antigen is unknown. As it was prepared, the TCRbeta library received unique molecular identifiers. Via MiXCR, TCRdb re-called the PCR reads, giving one row per CDR3 protein. This sample yields roughly 180,000 distinct CDR3 sequences, of which around 10% are seen a single time; 13% belongs to the top ten. The V and J genes are TRBV7-8 and TRBJ2-2, with 8 bases aligning to TRBD2. The sequence was collected from a boy aged 2-9 years with acute myeloid leukemia, due to receive a stem cell transplant. The material sequenced was PBMCs, taken before TCRalphabeta/CD19-depleted stem cell transplant. The CDR3 protein is CASSLDPSGFTGELFF. CDR3 DNA sequence: TGTGCCAGCAGCTTAGACCCTAGCGGGTTCACCGGGGAGCTGTTTTTT.